The clone carrying this TCR beta chain has ten or more counts. Its antigen is unidentified. Per the germline V gene, CDR1 is SEHNR and CDR2 is FQNEAQ (reference sequence). Losses at the gene ends were 0 bases for V and 4 bases for J; bases not matched to a gene: 4. This CDR3 has 15 residues. Universal primer sites and UMIs were introduced during 5'RACE template-switching synthesis of TCR cDNA. TCRdb reanalysed the 5' RACE reads using MiXCR and keeps one entry per CDR3 protein. The sample lists about 69,000 distinct CDR3 sequences; approximately 6.2% were seen once. This specimen belongs to a study of T cells after yellow fever vaccination. Regarding the study as a whole: It was a small share of clonotypes that appeared in both CD4 and CD8 compartments. On re-exposure, the response was weaker but peaked faster, at day 5 versus 15.

The source was CD4+ T cells sorted from PBMCs, collected roughly 15 days after the first yellow fever vaccination. The J gene is TRBJ2-7, the V gene TRBV7-9, with TRBD2 matching over 9 bases. The sequence came from a man aged 18-30 years who received the YFV17D yellow fever vaccine. The DNA for the CDR3 is TGTGCCAGCAGCTTAGCGGCTAGCGGGAAATACGAGCAGTACTTC. It codes for CASSLAASGKYEQYF.